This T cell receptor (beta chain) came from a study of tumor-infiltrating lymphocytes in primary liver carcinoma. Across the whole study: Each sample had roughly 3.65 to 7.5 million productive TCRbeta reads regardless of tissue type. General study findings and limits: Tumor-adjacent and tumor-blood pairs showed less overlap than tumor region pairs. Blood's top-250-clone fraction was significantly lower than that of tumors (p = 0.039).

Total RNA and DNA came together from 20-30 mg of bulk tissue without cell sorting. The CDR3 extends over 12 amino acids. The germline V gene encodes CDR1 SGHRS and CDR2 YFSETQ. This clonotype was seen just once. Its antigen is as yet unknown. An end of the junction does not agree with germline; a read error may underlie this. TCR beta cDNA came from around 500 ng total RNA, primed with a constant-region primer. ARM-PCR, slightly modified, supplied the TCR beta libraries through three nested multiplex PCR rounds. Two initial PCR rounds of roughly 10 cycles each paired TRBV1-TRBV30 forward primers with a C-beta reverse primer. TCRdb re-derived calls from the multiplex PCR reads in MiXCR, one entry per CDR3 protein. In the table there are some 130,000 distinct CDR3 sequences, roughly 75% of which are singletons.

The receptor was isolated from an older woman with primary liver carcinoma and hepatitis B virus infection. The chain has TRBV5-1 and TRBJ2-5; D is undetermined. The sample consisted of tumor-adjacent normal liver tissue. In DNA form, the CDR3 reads TGCGCCTGCAGCTTTTCGGCGGAGACCCAGTACTTC. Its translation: CACSFSAETQYF. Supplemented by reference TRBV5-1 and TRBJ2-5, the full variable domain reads KAGVTQTPRYLIKTRGQQVTLSCSPISGHRSVSWYQQTPGQGLQFLFEYFSETQRNKGNFPGRFSGRQFSNSRSEMNVSTLELGDSALYLCACSFSAETQYFGPGTRLLVL.